This T cell receptor beta chain stems from a study of memory CD4+ T cells and cytomegalovirus serostatus. The overall study: This sample comes from healthy Belgian adults, about 10 CMV seropositive, approximately 23 seronegative.

The germline V gene has CDR1 MGHRA and CDR2 YSYEKL. V was pared by 4 bases and J by 0 bases, with 13 bases between. The CDR3 length is 16 residues. Comments on this clone: Its specificity is unknown.

Single viable CD3+CD4+CD8-CD45RO+ cells were sorted as the memory CD4+ T cells. CD4+ T cells were isolated by positive magnetic selection. The data were produced by immunoSEQ multiplex PCR, yet TCRdb's version contains in-frame clones alone and is incomplete. The sample has over 50,000 clones, 82% seen once. Points from the study as a whole: Repertoires predicted CMV serostatus with median bootstrapped AUC of roughly 0.95. CD4+ memory repertoires contained about two fifths of the roughly 160 reported CMV TCRbeta sequences.

This rearrangement joins TRBV4-1 to TRBJ1-3; D is ambiguous. Specimen: memory CD4+ T cells from blood. This TCR was sampled from an adult in good health and CMV-seronegative. The CDR3 coding sequence is TGCGCCAGCAGCCGCCAGGAGGGTAGCTCTGGAAACACCATATATTTT. It translates to CASSRQEGSSGNTIYF.